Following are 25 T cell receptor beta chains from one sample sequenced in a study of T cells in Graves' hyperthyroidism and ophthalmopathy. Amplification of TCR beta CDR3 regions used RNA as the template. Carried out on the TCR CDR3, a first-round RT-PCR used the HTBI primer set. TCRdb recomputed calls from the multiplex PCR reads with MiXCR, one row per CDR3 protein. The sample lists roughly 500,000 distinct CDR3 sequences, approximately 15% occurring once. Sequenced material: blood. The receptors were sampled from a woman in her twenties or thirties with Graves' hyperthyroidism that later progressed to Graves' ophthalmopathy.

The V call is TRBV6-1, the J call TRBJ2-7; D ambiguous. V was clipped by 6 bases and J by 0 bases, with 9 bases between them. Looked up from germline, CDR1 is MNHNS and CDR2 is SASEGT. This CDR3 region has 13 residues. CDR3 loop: CASRRPSSYEQYF. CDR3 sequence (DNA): TGTGCCAGCAGACGACCGAGCTCCTACGAGCAGTACTTC.

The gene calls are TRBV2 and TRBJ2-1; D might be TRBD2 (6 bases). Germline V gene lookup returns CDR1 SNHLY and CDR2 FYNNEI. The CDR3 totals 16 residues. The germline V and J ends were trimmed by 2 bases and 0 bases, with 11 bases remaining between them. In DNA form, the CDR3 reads TGTGCCAGCAGTGAATCGGGGGAGAGCTCCTACAATGAGCAGTTCTTC. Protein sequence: CASSESGESSYNEQFF.

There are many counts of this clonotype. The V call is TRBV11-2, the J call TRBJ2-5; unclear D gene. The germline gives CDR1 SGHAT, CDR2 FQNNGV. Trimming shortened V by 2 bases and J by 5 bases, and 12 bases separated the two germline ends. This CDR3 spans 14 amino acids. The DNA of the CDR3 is TGTGCCAGCAGCTTACGGTGGGCGATCGAGACCCAGTACTTC. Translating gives CASSLRWAIETQYF. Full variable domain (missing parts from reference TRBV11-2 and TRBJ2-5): EAGVAQSPRYKIIEKRQSVAFWCNPISGHATLYWYQQILGQGPKLLIQFQNNGVVDDSQLPKDRFSAERLKGVDSTLKIQPAKLEDSAVYLCASSLRWAIETQYFGPGTRLLVL.

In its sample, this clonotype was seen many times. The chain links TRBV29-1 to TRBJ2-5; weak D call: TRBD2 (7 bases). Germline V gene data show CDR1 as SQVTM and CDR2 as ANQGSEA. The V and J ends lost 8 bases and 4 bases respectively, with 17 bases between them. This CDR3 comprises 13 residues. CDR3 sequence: CSFSTGGGETQYF. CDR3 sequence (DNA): TGCAGCTTCTCCACGGGGGGCGGAGAGACCCAGTACTTC.

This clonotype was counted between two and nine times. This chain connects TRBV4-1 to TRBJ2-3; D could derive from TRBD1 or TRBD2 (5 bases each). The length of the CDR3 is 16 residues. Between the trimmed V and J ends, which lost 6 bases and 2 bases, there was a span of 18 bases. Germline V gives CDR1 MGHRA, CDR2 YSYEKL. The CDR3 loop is CASSRTDRRDTDTQYF. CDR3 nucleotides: TGCGCCAGCAGTCGGACTGACAGAAGGGACACAGATACGCAGTATTTT.

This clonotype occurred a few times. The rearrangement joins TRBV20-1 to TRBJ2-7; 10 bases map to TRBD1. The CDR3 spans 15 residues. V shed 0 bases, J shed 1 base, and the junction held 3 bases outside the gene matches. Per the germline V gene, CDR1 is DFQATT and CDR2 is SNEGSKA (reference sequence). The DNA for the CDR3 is TGCAGTGCTAGAGATCCGGGACAGGGGTCCTACGAGCAGTACTTC. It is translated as CSARDPGQGSYEQYF.

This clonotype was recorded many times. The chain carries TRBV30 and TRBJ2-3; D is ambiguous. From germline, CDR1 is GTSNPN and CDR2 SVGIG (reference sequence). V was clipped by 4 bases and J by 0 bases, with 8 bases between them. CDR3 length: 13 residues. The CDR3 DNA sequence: TGTGCCTGGACTGCGGATAGCACAGATACGCAGTATTTT. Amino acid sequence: CAWTADSTDTQYF. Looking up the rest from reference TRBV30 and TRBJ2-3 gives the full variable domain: SQTIHQWPATLVQPVGSPLSLECTVEGTSNPNLYWYRQAAGRGLQLLFYSVGIGQISSEVPQNLSASRPQDRQFILSSKKLLLSDSGFYLCAWTADSTDTQYFGPGTRLTVL.

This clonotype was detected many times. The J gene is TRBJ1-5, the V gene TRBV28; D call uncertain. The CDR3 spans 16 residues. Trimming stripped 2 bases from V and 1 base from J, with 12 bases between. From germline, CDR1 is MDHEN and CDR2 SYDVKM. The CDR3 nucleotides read TGTGCCAGCAGTTTACCTGCAGGAGGGAGCAATCAGCCCCAGCATTTT. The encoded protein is CASSLPAGGSNQPQHF.

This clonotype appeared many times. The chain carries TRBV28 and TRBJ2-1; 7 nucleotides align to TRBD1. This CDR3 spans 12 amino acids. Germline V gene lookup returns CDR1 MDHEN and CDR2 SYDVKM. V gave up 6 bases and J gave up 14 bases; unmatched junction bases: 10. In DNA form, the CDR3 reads TGTGCCAGCAGCCGGGACAGAGCAGGGGAGTTCTTC. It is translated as CASSRDRAGEFF.

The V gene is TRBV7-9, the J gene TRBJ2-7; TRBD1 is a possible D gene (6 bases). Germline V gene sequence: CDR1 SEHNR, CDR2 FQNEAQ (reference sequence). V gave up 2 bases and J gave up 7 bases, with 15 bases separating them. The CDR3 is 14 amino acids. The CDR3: CASSLTQGSEEQYF. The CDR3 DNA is TGTGCCAGCAGCTTAACGCAGGGGTCGGAGGAGCAGTACTTC.

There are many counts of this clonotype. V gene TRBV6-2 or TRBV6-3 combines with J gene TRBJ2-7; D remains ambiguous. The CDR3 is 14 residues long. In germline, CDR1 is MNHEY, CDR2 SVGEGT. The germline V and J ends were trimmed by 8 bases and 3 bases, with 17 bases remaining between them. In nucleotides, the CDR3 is TGTGCCAGCGCGAGACTCACACAATACTACGAGCAGTACTTC. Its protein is CASARLTQYYEQYF.

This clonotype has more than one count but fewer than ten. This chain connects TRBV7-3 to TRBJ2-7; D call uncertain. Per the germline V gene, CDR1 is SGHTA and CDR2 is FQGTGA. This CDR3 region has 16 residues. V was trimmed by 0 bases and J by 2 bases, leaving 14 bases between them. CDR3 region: CASSLTGTLSAYEQYF. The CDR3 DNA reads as TGTGCCAGCAGCTTAACTGGAACCCTCTCCGCCTACGAGCAGTACTTC.

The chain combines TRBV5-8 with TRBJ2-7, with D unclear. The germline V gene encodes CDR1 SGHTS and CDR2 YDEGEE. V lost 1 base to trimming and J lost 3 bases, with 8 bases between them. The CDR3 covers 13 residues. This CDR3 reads CASSLLRYYEQYF. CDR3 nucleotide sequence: TGTGCCAGCAGCTTGCTCAGATACTACGAGCAGTACTTC. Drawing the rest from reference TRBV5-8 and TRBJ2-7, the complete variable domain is EAGVTQSPTHLIKTRGQQATLRCSPISGHTSVYWYQQALGLGLQFLLWYDEGEERNRGNFPPRFSGRQFPNYSSELNVNALELEDSALYLCASSLLRYYEQYFGPGTRLTVT.

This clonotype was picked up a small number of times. The CDR3 DNA is TGTGCCATCAGTGAGTCGAGAGGGGGTGGAAACACCATATATTTT. Translation gives CAISESRGGGNTIYF. This chain links TRBV10-3 with TRBJ1-3; possible D gene TRBD1, 6 bases. V lost 0 bases to trimming and J lost 3 bases, with 9 bases between them. The CDR3 extends over 15 amino acids. Per germline, CDR1 ENHRY and CDR2 SYGVKD.

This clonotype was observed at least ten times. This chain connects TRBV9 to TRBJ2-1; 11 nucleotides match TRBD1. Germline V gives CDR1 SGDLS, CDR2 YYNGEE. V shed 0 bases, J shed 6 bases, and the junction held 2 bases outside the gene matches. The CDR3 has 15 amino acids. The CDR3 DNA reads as TGTGCCAGCAGCGTAGAGGGACAGGGGGGCAATGAGCAGTTCTTC. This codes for CASSVEGQGGNEQFF.

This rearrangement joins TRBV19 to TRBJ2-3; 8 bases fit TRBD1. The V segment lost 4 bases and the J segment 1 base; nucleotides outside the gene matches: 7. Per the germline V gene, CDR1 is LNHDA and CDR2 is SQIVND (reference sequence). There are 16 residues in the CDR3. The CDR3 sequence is CASSNLRQGRTDTQYF. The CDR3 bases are TGTGCCAGTAGTAATCTCCGACAGGGGCGCACAGATACGCAGTATTTT.

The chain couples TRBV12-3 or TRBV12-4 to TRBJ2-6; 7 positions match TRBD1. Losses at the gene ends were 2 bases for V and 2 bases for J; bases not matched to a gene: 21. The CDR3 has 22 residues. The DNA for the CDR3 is TGTGCCAGCAGTTTATGGTTGAGGTCCTGGACAGGACCGGGCCCTGGGGCCAACGTCCTGACTTTC. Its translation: CASSLWLRSWTGPGPGANVLTF.

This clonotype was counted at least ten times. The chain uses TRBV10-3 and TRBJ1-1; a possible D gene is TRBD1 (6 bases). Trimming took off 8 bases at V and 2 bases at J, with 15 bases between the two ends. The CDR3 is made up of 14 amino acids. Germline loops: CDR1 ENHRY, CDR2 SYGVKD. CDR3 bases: TGTGCCATCTGGGGGGGGGGCGTCAACACTGAAGCTTTCTTT. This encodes CAIWGGGVNTEAFF.

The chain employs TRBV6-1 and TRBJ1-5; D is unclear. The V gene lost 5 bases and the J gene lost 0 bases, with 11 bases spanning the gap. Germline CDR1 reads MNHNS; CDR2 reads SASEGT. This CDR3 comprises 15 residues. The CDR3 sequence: CASSSDGNSNQPQHF. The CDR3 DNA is TGTGCCAGCAGTTCTGACGGTAATAGCAATCAGCCCCAGCATTTT.

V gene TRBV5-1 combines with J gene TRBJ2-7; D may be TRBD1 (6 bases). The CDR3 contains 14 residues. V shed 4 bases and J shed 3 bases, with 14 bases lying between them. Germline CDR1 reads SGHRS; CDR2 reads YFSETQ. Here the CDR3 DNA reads TGCGCCAGCAGCCCGGCCCTACAGGGCTACGAGCAGTACTTC. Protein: CASSPALQGYEQYF.

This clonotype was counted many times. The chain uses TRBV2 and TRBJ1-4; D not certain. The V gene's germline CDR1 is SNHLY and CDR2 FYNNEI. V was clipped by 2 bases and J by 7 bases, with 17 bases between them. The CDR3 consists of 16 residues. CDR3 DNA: TGTGCCAGCAGTGAAAGTCGACACGCGAAGGGTGAAAAACTGTTTTTT. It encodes CASSESRHAKGEKLFF.

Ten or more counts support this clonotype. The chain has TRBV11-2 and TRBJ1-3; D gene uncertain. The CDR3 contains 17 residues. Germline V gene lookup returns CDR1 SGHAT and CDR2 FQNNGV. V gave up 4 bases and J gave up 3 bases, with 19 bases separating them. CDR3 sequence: CASSSEPGRGFGNTIYF. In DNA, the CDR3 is TGTGCCAGCAGCTCGGAACCCGGGCGGGGATTTGGAAACACCATATATTTT.

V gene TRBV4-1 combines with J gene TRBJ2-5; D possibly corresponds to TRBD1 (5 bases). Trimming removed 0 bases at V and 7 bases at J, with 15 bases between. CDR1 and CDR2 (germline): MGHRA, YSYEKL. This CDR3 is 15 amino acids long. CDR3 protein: CASSQEGRGKGTQYF. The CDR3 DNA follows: TGCGCCAGCAGCCAAGAGGGTAGGGGAAAAGGGACCCAGTACTTC.

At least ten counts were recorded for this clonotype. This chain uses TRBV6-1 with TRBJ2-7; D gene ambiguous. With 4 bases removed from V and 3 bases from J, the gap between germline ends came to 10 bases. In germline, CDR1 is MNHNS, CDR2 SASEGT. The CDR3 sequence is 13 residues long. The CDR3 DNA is TGTGCCAGCAGTGGGGAAGTATACTACGAGCAGTACTTC. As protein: CASSGEVYYEQYF.

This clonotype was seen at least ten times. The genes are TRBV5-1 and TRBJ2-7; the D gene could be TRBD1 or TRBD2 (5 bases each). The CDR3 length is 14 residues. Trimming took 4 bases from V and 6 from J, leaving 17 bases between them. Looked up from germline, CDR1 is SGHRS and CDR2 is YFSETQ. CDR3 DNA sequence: TGCGCCAGCAGCCCGGCTTCAGGGACCTCCGAGCAGTACTTC. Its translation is CASSPASGTSEQYF.